The rows below give T cell receptor beta chains drawn from one sample of a study of regulatory T cells in long-lasting Graves disease. Each CDR3 protein is one row after TCRdb ran MiXCR on the multiplex PCR reads. The table has fewer than 550,000 distinct CDR3 sequences, 20% to 25% seen once. The source was peripheral blood mononuclear cells (PBMCs), collected when the disease was refractory, from a patient treated with antithyroid drugs. The receptors stem from a female donor with Graves disease. Each CDR3 is given with its conserved first and last residue. The D gene is left open where the match is weak. Expanded clones are given a class, and other clones once, few, many or no size at all.

J,V,D,size,DNA,CDR3
TRBJ1-1,TRBV28,-,many,TGTGCCAGCAGCCGTAATGTAGGCACTGAAGCTTTCTTT,CASSRNVGTEAFF
TRBJ1-2,TRBV15,-,-,TGTGCCACCAGCAGAGAGTCAGGAGCCTATGGCTACACCTTC,CATSRESGAYGYTF
TRBJ1-2,TRBV20-1,-,many,TGCAGTGCTAGAGACTATGGCTACACCTTC,CSARDYGYTF
TRBJ2-7,TRBV29-1,TRBD1,many,TGCAGCGTCATGCGGACAGGGGGCACGGGGGAGCAGTACTTC,CSVMRTGGTGEQYF
TRBJ1-1,TRBV13,TRBD1,few,TGTGCCAGCAGCCTAGACAGGGGGCAAGGAGCTTTCTTT,CASSLDRGQGAFF
TRBJ2-7,TRBV11-2,-,many,TGTGCCAGCAGCTTAAGGGGCGGTCATGGAATCTACGAGCAGTACTTC,CASSLRGGHGIYEQYF
TRBJ1-3,TRBV4-3,-,-,TGCGCCAGCAGCCAAGATCAACAGACCTACTCTGGAAACACCATATATTTT,CASSQDQQTYSGNTIYF
TRBJ1-2,TRBV7-9,TRBD1,few,TGTGCCAGCAGCTTAGGTTCGACAGGGGGCGTGTATGGCTACACCTTC,CASSLGSTGGVYGYTF
TRBJ1-2,TRBV24-1,TRBD1,few,TGTGCCACCAGTACAAATACAGGGGCTCAGGATGGCTACACCTTC,CATSTNTGAQDGYTF
TRBJ1-5,TRBV24-1,TRBD1,few,TGTGCCACCAGTCAACAGGGGCCGCCGTTGGGGCCCCAGCATTTT,CATSQQGPPLGPQHF
TRBJ2-4,TRBV28,-,many,TGTGCCAGCAGTTTGGGGTTCCAAAACATTCAGTACTTC,CASSLGFQNIQYF
TRBJ2-5,TRBV6-2/TRBV6-3,-,few,TGTGCCAGCAGCAGGGGGGGGACAGTCCAAGAGACCCAGTACTTC,CASSRGGTVQETQYF
TRBJ2-1,TRBV7-8,TRBD2,-,TGTGCCAGCAGCCGATCCATAGCGGGAGGGCGGGGCAATGAGCAGTTCTTC,CASSRSIAGGRGNEQFF
TRBJ2-5,TRBV5-8,TRBD1,many,TGTGCCAGCAGCTCGACAGGGCAAGAGACCCAGTACTTC,CASSSTGQETQYF
TRBJ2-4,TRBV20-1,-,-,TGCAGTGCCTCCACGGTAGCCAAAAACATTCAGTACTTC,CSASTVAKNIQYF
TRBJ2-2,TRBV7-2,TRBD2,many,TGTGCCAGCAGCTCCTTTACTAGCGGGAGGGCCGGGGAGCTGTTTTTT,CASSSFTSGRAGELFF
TRBJ1-3,TRBV29-1,-,-,TGCAGCGTTGTGGACGTGGACTCTGGAAACACCATATATTTT,CSVVDVDSGNTIYF
TRBJ2-7,TRBV5-1,-,few,TGCGCCAGCAGCAAGGACACTGATGCCTACGAGCAGTACTTC,CASSKDTDAYEQYF
TRBJ2-5,TRBV27,-,-,TGTGCCAGCAGAAGACAGACAGGCCCGCAAGAGACCCAGTACTTC,CASRRQTGPQETQYF
TRBJ2-2,TRBV28,-,many,TGTGCCAGCGAGACGGGCTCGAACACCGGGGAGCTGTTTTTT,CASETGSNTGELFF
TRBJ2-4,TRBV6-2/TRBV6-3,-,-,TGTGCCAGCAGCACCAACCGAGGACAGATAGGAATTAAAAACATTCAGTACTTC,CASSTNRGQIGIKNIQYF
TRBJ2-4,TRBV5-1,-,few,TGCGCCAGCAGCTTGGACCAGGGGAACATTCAGTACTTC,CASSLDQGNIQYF
TRBJ2-5,TRBV12-3/TRBV12-4,-,many,TGTGCCAGCAGTTTAGCATCAGGACACATAGCAGAGACCCAGTACTTC,CASSLASGHIAETQYF
TRBJ1-6,TRBV12-3/TRBV12-4,TRBD1,many,TGTGCCAGCAGTAGACAGGGGGTTGGTTCACCCCTCCACTTT,CASSRQGVGSPLHF
TRBJ1-1,TRBV20-1,-,many,TGCAGTGCTGATTCGACGGTGAACACTGAAGCTTTCTTT,CSADSTVNTEAFF
TRBJ2-7,TRBV24-1,TRBD1,many,TGTGCCACCAGTGACGGACAGGACGAGCAGTACTTC,CATSDGQDEQYF
TRBJ1-6,TRBV13,TRBD1,many,TGTGCCAGCAGCTTAATGGGACAGGGAAATTCACCCCTCCACTTT,CASSLMGQGNSPLHF
TRBJ2-5,TRBV7-6,-,few,TGTGCCAGCAGCCTAGAATACAGGGAAGAGACCCAGTACTTC,CASSLEYREETQYF
TRBJ1-6,TRBV9,TRBD1,many,TGTGCCAGCAGCCCCATTGGGGACAGGGGGAATTCACCCCTCCACTTT,CASSPIGDRGNSPLHF
TRBJ1-6,TRBV12-3/TRBV12-4,-,many,TGTGCCAGCAGTTTAACGGCAGGGAGCTCACCCCTCCACTTT,CASSLTAGSSPLHF
TRBJ1-2,TRBV28,-,few,TGTGCCAGCAGTTTGGGGGGGCTTGGCTATGGCTACACCTTC,CASSLGGLGYGYTF
TRBJ1-3,TRBV12-3/TRBV12-4,-,-,TGTGCCAGCAGTTTAATAGGGGCCGCCATATATTTT,CASSLIGAAIYF
TRBJ2-5,TRBV15,-,many,TGTGCCACCAGCAGAGAAGGCTTCCAAGAGACCCAGTACTTC,CATSREGFQETQYF
TRBJ2-7,TRBV19,-,many,TGTGCCAGTAGTCCGGACGGGTGGGGCTACGAGCAGTACTTC,CASSPDGWGYEQYF
TRBJ2-2,TRBV25-1,TRBD2,few,TGTGCCAGCAGGGTAGCGGGCGAAGGTACCGGGGAGCTGTTTTTT,CASRVAGEGTGELFF
TRBJ2-2,TRBV28,TRBD2,many,TGTGCCAGCAGTTTACCGGGGGGGGGGGAGCTGTTTTTT,CASSLPGGGELFF
TRBJ1-2,TRBV5-1,-,many,TGTGCCAGCAGCCCAACGGGGGTTGGCTACACCTTC,CASSPTGVGYTF
TRBJ1-2,TRBV28,-,many,TGTGCCAGCAGCCTACTCGGGACTAACTATGGCTACACCTTC,CASSLLGTNYGYTF
TRBJ2-1,TRBV11-2,TRBD2,-,TGTGCCAGCAGCACCCCGGCGGGGTCTAGCGGGGGGGCCCCGCGGGAGCAGTTCTTC,CASSTPAGSSGGAPREQFF
TRBJ2-1,TRBV6-1,-,many,TGTGCCAGCAGTGAAGCGGGAGCCGGTGAGGATGAGCAGTTCTTC,CASSEAGAGEDEQFF
TRBJ2-7,TRBV6-2/TRBV6-3,TRBD2,many,TGTGCCAGCCAAACGGGAGGTCCCTCCTACGAGCAGTACTTC,CASQTGGPSYEQYF
TRBJ1-6,TRBV7-9,-,-,TGTGCCAGCAGCTTGAGGGTCAGCTCCTATAATTCACCCCTCCACTTT,CASSLRVSSYNSPLHF
TRBJ1-5,TRBV7-9,-,few,TGTGCCAGCAGCTGGTCAGACCAGCCCCAGCATTTT,CASSWSDQPQHF
TRBJ2-6,TRBV20-1,TRBD1,-,TGCAGTGCTAGAGATACAGTAGGACAGGGGGCTGCTGGGGCCAACGTCCTGACTTTC,CSARDTVGQGAAGANVLTF
TRBJ1-5,TRBV28,TRBD1,few,TGTGCCAGCAGTCTCCTAGGACAGGGGGCTCGTCAGCCCCAGCATTTT,CASSLLGQGARQPQHF
TRBJ2-1,TRBV12-3/TRBV12-4,TRBD2,-,TGTGCCAGCAGCCCCCGGCTAGCGGGGGGGAGCTCCTACAATGAGCAGTTCTTC,CASSPRLAGGSSYNEQFF
TRBJ1-2,TRBV7-9,-,-,TGTGCCAGCAGCCTTCACGGGACCGCCCTAGGGGGCTACACCTTC,CASSLHGTALGGYTF
TRBJ2-1,TRBV20-1,-,-,TGCAGTGCTAGAGTCCCCTTGACTAGCTCCTACAATGAGCAGTTCTTC,CSARVPLTSSYNEQFF
TRBJ1-6,TRBV20-1,-,few,TGCAGTGCTAGAGACGGTTACGGGACGGGCAATTCACCCCTCCACTTT,CSARDGYGTGNSPLHF
TRBJ2-7,TRBV7-2,-,many,TGTGCCAGCAGCTTAGGGGGGGTAAGCTCCTACGAGCAGTACTTC,CASSLGGVSSYEQYF
TRBJ2-5,TRBV3-1,TRBD1,-,TGTGCCAGCAGCCACCGGGGACAGGGGTTGGGAGAGACCCAGTACTTC,CASSHRGQGLGETQYF
TRBJ2-7,TRBV7-9,-,many,TGTGCCAGCAGTAACATGTCGGGGGGCCGCGACTACGAGCAGTACTTC,CASSNMSGGRDYEQYF
TRBJ1-6,TRBV5-8,TRBD1,-,TGTGCCAGCAGACTCTCCGCCGGGACAGGCGAAAATAATTCACCCCTCCACTTT,CASRLSAGTGENNSPLHF
TRBJ1-1,TRBV20-1,-,few,TGCAGTGCTAGAGATGGGGCCAGCTCGAACACTGAAGCTTTCTTT,CSARDGASSNTEAFF
TRBJ1-5,TRBV6-1,TRBD1,-,TGTGCCAGCAGTGCCCTGTCGGGACAGGGAAGTCAGCCCCAGCATTTT,CASSALSGQGSQPQHF
TRBJ1-6,TRBV5-8,TRBD1,few,TGTGCCAGCAGCTCCCCGGACAGGGGGGATTCACCCCTCCACTTT,CASSSPDRGDSPLHF